This note documents a single TCR beta chain sequence. As yet, its antigen is unknown. This sample was taken from a study of cytomegalovirus exposure and HLA in healthy donors. Whole-study results and caveats: The study put 150 or so TCR beta chains on its list as cytomegalovirus-associated.

PCR primers comprised 60 Vbeta and 13 Jbeta primers. Profiling relied on immunoSEQ multiplex PCR, and the TCRdb table lists in-frame clones only, not all of them. Seen here are roughly 130,000 clones, around 78% observed once, and the top ten hold roughly 1.8%. Trimming removed 4 bases at V and 8 bases at J, with 18 bases between. The V gene's germline CDR1 is SGHNT and CDR2 YYREEE (reference sequence). The CDR3 runs to 15 residues. Sequencing was carried out using PBMCs. The chain recombines TRBV5-4 with TRBJ1-4; D may be TRBD1 (6 bases). This TCR came from a woman aged 45 to 65 in good health and CMV-seronegative. CDR3 sequence reads: CASSDRQGLGEKLFF. The CDR3 region has the DNA TGTGCCAGCAGCGATCGGCAGGGGTTGGGGGAAAAACTGTTTTTT.